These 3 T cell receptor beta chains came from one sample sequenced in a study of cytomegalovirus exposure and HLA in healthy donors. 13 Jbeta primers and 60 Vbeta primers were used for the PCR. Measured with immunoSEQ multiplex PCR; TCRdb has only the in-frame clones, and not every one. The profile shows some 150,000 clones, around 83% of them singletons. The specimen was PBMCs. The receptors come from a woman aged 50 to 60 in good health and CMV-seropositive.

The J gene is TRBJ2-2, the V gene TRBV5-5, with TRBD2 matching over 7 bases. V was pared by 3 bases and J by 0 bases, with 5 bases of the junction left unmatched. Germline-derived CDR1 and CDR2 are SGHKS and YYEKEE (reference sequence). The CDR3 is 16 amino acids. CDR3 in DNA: TGTGCCAGCAGCTCCTTGGCGGGGGCGAACACCGGGGAGCTGTTTTTT. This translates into CASSSLAGANTGELFF.

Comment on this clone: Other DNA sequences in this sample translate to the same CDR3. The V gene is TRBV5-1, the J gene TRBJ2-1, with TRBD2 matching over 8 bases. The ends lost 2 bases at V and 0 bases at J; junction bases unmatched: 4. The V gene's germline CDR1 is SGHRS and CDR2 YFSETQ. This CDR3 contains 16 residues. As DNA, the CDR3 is TGCGCCAGCAGCTTTAGGAGCGGGGGCTCCTACAATGAGCAGTTCTTC. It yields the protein CASSFRSGGSYNEQFF.

This CDR3 reads CASSLAEDSEAFF. The DNA for the CDR3 is TGTGCCAGCAGTTTAGCCGAGGACAGTGAAGCTTTCTTT. This chain links TRBV27 with TRBJ1-1; a weak D match, TRBD1 (6 bases). The germline V and J ends were trimmed by 2 bases and 7 bases, with 11 bases remaining between them. Germline V gene sequence: CDR1 MNHEY, CDR2 SMNVEV (reference sequence). There are 13 residues in the CDR3.